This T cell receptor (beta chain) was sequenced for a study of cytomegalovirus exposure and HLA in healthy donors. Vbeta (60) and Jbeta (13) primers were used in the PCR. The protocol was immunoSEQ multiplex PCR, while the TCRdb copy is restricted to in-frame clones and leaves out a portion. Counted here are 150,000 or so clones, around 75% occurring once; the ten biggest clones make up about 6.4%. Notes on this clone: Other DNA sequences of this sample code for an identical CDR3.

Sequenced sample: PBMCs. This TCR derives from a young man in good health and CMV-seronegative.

The CDR3 region has the DNA TGTGCCAGCAGCTTAGGCGGGGGCCGGGAGACCCAGTACTTC. Translating it yields CASSLGGGRETQYF. The genes are TRBV7-3 and TRBJ2-5; perhaps TRBD2 as D (7 bases). The CDR3 runs 14 residues. Germline V CDR1 and CDR2: SGHTA, FQGTGA. With 2 bases removed from V and 5 bases from J, the gap between germline ends came to 12 bases.